The T cell receptor beta chain under discussion was sequenced for a study of T cells after yellow fever vaccination. There are many counts of this clonotype. Antigen: not known. Trimming pared 6 bases from V and 5 bases from J, leaving 19 bases between. The germline CDR1 and CDR2 sequences are DFQATT and SNEGSKA (reference sequence). The CDR3 runs 14 residues. TCRdb redid the calling of the 5' RACE reads with MiXCR, one entry per CDR3 protein. The sample contains a few hundred thousand distinct CDR3 sequences, approximately 4% of which appear only once. General study results and limits: Reappearance after the booster was seen for most primary-vaccination clones, at around 95% CD4 and 70% to 90% CD8. Though it reached lower strength, the secondary response hit its peak faster, day 5 versus 15.

The chain links TRBV20-1 to TRBJ2-5, with D hard to call. Specimen: PBMCs, collected 5 days after the yellow fever booster vaccination. This sequence originates from a man younger than 35 who received the YFV17D yellow fever vaccine. The CDR3 DNA follows: TGCAGTGCCCCCGGCAGTAGCCGTATGGAGACCCAGTACTTC. It encodes CSAPGSSRMETQYF.